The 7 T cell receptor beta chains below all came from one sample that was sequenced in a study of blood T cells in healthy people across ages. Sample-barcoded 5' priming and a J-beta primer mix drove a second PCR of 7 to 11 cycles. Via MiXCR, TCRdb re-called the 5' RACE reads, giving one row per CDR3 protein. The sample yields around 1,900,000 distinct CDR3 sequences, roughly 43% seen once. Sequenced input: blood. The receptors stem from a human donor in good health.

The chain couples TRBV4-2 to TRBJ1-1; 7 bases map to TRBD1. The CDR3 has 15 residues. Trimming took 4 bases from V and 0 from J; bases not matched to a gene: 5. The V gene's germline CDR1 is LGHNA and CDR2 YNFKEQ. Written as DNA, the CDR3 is TGTGCCAGCAGCCGAGAAGGACAGGTGAACACTGAAGCTTTCTTT. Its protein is CASSREGQVNTEAFF.

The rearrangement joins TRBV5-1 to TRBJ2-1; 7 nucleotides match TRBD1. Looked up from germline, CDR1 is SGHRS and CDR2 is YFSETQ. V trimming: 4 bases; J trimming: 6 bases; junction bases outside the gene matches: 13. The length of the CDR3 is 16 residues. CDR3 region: CASSQQGLNIGNEQFF. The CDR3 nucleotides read TGCGCCAGCAGCCAACAGGGGCTTAACATAGGCAATGAGCAGTTCTTC. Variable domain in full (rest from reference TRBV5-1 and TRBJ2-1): KAGVTQTPRYLIKTRGQQVTLSCSPISGHRSVSWYQQTPGQGLQFLFEYFSETQRNKGNFPGRFSGRQFSNSRSEMNVSTLELGDSALYLCASSQQGLNIGNEQFFGPGTRLTVL.

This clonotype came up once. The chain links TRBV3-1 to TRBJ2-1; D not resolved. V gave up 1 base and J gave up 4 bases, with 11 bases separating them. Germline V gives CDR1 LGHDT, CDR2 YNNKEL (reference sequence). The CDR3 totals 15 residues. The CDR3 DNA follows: TGTGCCAGCAGCCAAGGTCAAATGGTGTACAATGAGCAGTTCTTC. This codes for CASSQGQMVYNEQFF.

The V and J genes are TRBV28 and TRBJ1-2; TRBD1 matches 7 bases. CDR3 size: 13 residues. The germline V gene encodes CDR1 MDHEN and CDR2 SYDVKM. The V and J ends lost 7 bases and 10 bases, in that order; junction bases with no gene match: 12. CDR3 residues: CASTSPGQIFYTF. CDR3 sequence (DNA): TGTGCCAGCACGTCGCCGGGACAGATATTCTACACCTTC.

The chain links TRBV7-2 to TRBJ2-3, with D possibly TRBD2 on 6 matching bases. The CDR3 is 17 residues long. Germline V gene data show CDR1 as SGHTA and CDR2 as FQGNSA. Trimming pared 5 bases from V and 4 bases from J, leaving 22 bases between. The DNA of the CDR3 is TGTGCCAGCAGCCTTTCGATCGGGGGTCCAGTACCAGATACGCAGTATTTT. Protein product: CASSLSIGGPVPDTQYF.

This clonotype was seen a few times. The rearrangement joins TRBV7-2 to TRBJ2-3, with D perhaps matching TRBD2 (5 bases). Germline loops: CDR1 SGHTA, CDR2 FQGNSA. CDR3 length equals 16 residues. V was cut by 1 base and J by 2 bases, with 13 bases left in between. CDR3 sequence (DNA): TGTGCCAGCAGCTTAGAGGCGCCTAGCCTCACAGATACGCAGTATTTT. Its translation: CASSLEAPSLTDTQYF.

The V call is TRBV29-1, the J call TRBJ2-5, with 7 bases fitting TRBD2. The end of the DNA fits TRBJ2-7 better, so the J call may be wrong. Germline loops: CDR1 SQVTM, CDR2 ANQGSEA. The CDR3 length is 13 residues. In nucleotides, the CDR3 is TGCAGCGTGGGAGGGAGACTGGGTTACGAGCAGTACTTC. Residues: CSVGGRLGYEQYF.